This T cell receptor beta chain was obtained from a study of CD8+CD57+ T cells in acquired aplastic anemia (dated by TCRdb to 2016 to 2018). A note on the overall study: A mean of roughly 2.9 ug of DNA, ranging from roughly 0.19 to 27.4 ug, was extracted from sorted CD4+ and CD8+ cells. Findings and caveats that apply to the study as a whole: Patients and healthy controls showed no significant difference in CD8+ Simpson's diversity (P=0.060). Around 27 CD8+ CDR3 sequences were found in both patients and controls but appeared to be highly expressed in patients and within the immunodominant clones of the patients.

A note on this clonotype: No antigen is known for it. The junction does not match germline at one end; this may be a read error.

Genomic DNA served as template for TCR beta VDJ combination and CDR3 sequence profiling. An Illumina HiSeq 2000 was used for TCR repertoire sequencing. The authors' pipeline ran thus. TRBV/TRBJ rearrangement plots, CDR3 size and DJ length profiles, and Simpson's diversity index were used to evaluate the repertoires. The most abundant DNA sequence in the deep sequencing data was defined as the immunodominant clone. CDR3 amino acid sequences were screened for sharing across subjects and were compared with published repertoires and the VDJdb database. TCRdb handled the public reads itself, with Q25 trimming in fastp and clone calling in MiXCR, and kept productive beta chains. Merged by CDR3 protein, the rows form single entries marked with the most common genes and DNA. The V and J calls and clone size come from TCRdb's table, not from the authors' own analysis. The sample table lists hundreds of thousands of distinct CDR3 sequences, around 60% of them with a count of one. Clones ranked in the top ten supply 6.5% to 10% of the sample.

In this study, sorted CD4+ and CD8+ T cells from the blood of healthy subjects and of severe aplastic anemia patients had their TCR repertoires deep-sequenced. Ficoll-Paque density gradient centrifugation was used to isolate peripheral blood mononuclear cells. Before DNA was extracted, CD4+ and CD8+ T cells were sorted using either FACS or magnetic beads. The receptor was isolated from a human donor with severe aplastic anemia or a healthy control (not recorded which). Sequenced input: sorted CD4+, CD8+, or CD8+CD57+ T cells (not recorded which) from PBMCs.

CDR3 region: CASSLGQDPYDEQFF. The bases are TGCGCCAGCAGCTTAGGACAGGATCCCTACGATGAGCAGTTCTTC. Recombination joined TRBV5-1 with TRBJ2-1; 7 of the junction bases match TRBD1. In the germline V gene, CDR1 corresponds to SGHRS and CDR2 to YFSETQ. Including cysteine and phenylalanine, the CDR3 has 15 amino acids. Kept here is only the CDR3 DNA, which spans 45 bases and is read in frame from base 1.